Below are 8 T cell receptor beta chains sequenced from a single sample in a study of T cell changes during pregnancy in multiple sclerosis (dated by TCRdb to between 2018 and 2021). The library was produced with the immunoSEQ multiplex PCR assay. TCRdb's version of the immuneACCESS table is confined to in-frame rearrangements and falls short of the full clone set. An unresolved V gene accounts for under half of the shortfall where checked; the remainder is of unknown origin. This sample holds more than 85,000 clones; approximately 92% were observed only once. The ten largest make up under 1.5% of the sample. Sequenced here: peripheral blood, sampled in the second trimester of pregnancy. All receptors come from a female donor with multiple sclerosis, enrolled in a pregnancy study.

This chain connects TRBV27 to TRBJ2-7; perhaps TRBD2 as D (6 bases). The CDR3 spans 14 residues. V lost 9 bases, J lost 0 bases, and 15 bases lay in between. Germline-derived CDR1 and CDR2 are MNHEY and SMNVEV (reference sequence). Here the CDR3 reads CASSLAINSYEQYF. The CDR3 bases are TGTGCCAGTAGTCTAGCGATCAACTCCTACGAGCAGTACTTC.

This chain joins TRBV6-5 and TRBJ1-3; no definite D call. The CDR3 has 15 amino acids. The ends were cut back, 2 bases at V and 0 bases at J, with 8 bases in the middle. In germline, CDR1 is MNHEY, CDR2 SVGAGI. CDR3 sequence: CASSYGGDSGNTIYF. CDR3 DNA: TGTGCCAGCAGTTACGGAGGAGACTCTGGAAACACCATATATTTT.

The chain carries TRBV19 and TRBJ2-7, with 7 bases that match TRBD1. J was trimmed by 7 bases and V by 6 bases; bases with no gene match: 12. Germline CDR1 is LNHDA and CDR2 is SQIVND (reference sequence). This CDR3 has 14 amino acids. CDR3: CASSPPGQRGEQYF. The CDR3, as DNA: TGTGCCAGTAGCCCACCGGGACAGCGAGGGGAGCAGTACTTC.

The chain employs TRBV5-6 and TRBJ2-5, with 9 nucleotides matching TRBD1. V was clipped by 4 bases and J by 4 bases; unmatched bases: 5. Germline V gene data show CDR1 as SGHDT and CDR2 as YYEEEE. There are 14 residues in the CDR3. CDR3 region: CASSRTGEGETQYF. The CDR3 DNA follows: TGTGCCAGCAGCCGGACAGGGGAGGGAGAGACCCAGTACTTC.

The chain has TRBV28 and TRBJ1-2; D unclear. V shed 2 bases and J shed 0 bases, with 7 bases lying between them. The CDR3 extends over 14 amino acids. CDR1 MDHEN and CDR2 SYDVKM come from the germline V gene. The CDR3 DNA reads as TGTGCCAGCAGTTTAGGCGGATCTAACTATGGCTACACCTTC. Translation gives CASSLGGSNYGYTF.

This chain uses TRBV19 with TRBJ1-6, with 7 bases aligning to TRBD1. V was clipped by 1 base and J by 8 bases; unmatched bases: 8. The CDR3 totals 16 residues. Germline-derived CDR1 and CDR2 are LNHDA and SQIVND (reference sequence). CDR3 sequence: CASSIGGHRGDSPLHF. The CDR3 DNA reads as TGTGCCAGTAGTATAGGAGGGCACAGGGGAGATTCACCCCTCCACTTT.

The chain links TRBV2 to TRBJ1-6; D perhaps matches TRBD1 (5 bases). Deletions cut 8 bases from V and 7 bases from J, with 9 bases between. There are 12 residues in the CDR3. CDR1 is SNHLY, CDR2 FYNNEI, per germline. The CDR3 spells CASAGWNSPLHF. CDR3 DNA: TGTGCCAGCGCAGGGTGGAATTCACCCCTCCACTTT.

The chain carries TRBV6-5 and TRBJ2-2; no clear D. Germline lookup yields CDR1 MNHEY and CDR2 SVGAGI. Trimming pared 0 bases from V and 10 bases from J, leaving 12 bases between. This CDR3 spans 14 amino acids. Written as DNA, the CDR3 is TGTGCCAGCAGTTACTCGACTCTACCACAGGAGCTGTTTTTT. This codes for CASSYSTLPQELFF.